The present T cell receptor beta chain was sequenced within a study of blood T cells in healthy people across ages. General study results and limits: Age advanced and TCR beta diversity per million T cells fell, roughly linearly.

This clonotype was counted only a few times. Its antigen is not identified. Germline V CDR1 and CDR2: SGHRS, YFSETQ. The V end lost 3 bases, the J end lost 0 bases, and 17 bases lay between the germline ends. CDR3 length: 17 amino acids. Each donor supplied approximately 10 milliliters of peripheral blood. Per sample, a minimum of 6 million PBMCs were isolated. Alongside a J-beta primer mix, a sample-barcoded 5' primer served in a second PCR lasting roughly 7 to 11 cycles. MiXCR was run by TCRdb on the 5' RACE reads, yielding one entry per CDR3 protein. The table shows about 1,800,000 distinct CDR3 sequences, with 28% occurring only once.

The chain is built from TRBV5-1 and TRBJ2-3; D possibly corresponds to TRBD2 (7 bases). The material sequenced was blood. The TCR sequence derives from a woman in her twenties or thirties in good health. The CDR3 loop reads CASSSAGAGRSTDTQYF. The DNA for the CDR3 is TGCGCCAGCAGCTCCGCGGGGGCAGGGCGAAGCACAGATACGCAGTATTTT. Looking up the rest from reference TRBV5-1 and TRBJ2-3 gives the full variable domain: KAGVTQTPRYLIKTRGQQVTLSCSPISGHRSVSWYQQTPGQGLQFLFEYFSETQRNKGNFPGRFSGRQFSNSRSEMNVSTLELGDSALYLCASSSAGAGRSTDTQYFGPGTRLTVL.